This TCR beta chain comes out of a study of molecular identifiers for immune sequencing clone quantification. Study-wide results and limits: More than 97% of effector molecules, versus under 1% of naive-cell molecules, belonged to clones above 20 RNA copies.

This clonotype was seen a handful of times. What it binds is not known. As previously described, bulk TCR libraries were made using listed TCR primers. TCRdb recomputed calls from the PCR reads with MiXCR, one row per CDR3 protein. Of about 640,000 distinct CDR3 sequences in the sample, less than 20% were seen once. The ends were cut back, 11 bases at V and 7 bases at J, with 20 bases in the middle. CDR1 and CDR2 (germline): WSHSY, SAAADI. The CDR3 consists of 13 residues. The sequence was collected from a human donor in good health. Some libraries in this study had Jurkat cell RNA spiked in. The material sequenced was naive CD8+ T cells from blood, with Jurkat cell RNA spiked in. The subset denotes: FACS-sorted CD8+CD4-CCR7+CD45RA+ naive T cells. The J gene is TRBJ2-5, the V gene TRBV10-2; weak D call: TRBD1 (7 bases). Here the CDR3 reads CAGTGGGVGTQYF. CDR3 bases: TGCGCCGGCACAGGAGGGGGCGTGGGGACCCAGTACTTC.